This is a list of T cell receptor beta chains from one sample in a study of blood T cell repertoires in COVID-19. The repertoire was sequenced with immunoSEQ multiplex PCR; TCRdb's copy has only in-frame clones and lacks some. This sample has 200,000 to 250,000 clones, with 85% found just once. Sequenced material: PBMCs or T cells enriched from blood (not recorded which). All receptors come from a man aged 35-49 years who had recovered from COVID-19. CDR3s include the opening cysteine and the closing phenylalanine or tryptophan. Each record gives: V gene, J gene, CDR3 protein.

TRBV7-8	TRBJ1-6	CAIGQGRNSPLHF
TRBV19	TRBJ1-2	CASSMDSGFRLGGYTF
TRBV11-3	TRBJ1-6	CASSPGGASPLHF
TRBV5-1	TRBJ2-7	CASSLGGQGGEQYF
TRBV2	TRBJ1-1	CASMQGHSLRAEAFF
TRBV6-5	TRBJ2-1	CASSYSVATNNEQFF
TRBV11-2	TRBJ2-2	CASSRAGTTTGELFF
TRBV3-1/TRBV3-2	TRBJ1-1	CASSPLHGQRTEAFF
TRBV2	TRBJ1-4	CASSAGQREEKLFF
TRBV7-6	TRBJ2-5	CASSFQALAGEETQYF
TRBV6-5	TRBJ2-1	CASSWGLVSYNEQFF
TRBV15	TRBJ2-7	CATSRSPLGQGAYEQYF
TRBV19	TRBJ1-1	CASRHNTGSNTEAFF
TRBV27	TRBJ1-2	CASWGRGYPGYGYTF
TRBV5-1	TRBJ2-5	CASSLEGTGVETQYF
TRBV7-9	TRBJ1-1	CASSPARTSNTEAFF
TRBV12-5	TRBJ2-1	CASGPTGESYNEQFF
TRBV28	TRBJ1-1	CASSFGFQGGTEAFF
TRBV18	TRBJ2-7	CASSPDKSSYEQYF
TRBV7-9	TRBJ2-7	CASSFDTYEQYF
TRBV19	TRBJ2-7	CASSITETYEQYF
TRBV7-9	TRBJ1-1	CASSLKASTGTEAFF
TRBV30	TRBJ2-3	CAWSWGRGYTDTQYF
TRBV9	TRBJ2-7	CASSPLGAGGVYEQYF
TRBV27	TRBJ1-5	CASRGGTGGSQPQHF
TRBV5-1	TRBJ1-1	CASSRGQGNTEAFF
TRBV27	TRBJ1-2	CASSTGEALVYGYTF
TRBV29-1	TRBJ2-1	CSVDPGFDNEQFF
TRBV10-2	TRBJ1-1	CASSKNRDTEAFF
TRBV28	TRBJ1-6	CASSPGGSPLHF
TRBV18	TRBJ2-5	CASSPPPPPGLAQETQYF
TRBV3-1/TRBV3-2	TRBJ2-1	CASSQVGLAGYNEQFF
TRBV7-9	TRBJ1-2	CASSHPLTANYGYTF
TRBV6-5	TRBJ2-1	CASRDRGLPEQFF
TRBV21-1	TRBJ1-5	CASSGLLTRDRAYSNQPQHF
TRBV24-1	TRBJ1-3	CATSGQAGNTIYF
TRBV18	TRBJ2-7	CASSPEQGFEQYF
TRBV5-1	TRBJ1-1	CASSYGQVNTEAFF
TRBV9	TRBJ1-1	CASSLGQRNTEAFF
TRBV7-2	TRBJ2-7	CASSRQVNEQYF
TRBV18	TRBJ2-7	CASSELVSNEQYF
TRBV19	TRBJ2-7	CASSIGSDEQYF
TRBV3-1/TRBV3-2	TRBJ1-2	CASSPAGGTEYGYTF
TRBV28	TRBJ2-3	CASSLTPIPDTQYF
TRBV7-9	TRBJ2-5	CASSLARGGRETQYF
TRBV11-1	TRBJ2-7	CASRTGTGGMIYEQYF
TRBV7-9	TRBJ2-5	CASSPRTSGRMETQYF
TRBV29-1	TRBJ2-1	CSVEGGGEQFF
TRBV4-1	TRBJ2-7	CASSQELSLSSYEQYF